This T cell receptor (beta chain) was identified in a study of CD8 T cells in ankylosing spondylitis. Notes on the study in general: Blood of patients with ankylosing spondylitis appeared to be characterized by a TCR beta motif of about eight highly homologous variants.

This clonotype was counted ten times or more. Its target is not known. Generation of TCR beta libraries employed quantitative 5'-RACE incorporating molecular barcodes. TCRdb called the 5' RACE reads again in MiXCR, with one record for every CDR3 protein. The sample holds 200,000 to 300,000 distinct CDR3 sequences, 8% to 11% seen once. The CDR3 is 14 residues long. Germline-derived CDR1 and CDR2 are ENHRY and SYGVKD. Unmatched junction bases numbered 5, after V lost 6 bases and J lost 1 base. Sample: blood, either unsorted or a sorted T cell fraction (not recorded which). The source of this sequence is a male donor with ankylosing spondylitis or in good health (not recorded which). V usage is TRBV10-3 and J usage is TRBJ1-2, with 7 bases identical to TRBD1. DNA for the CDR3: TGTGCCATCAGCCTGGGACAGATTAACTATGGCTACACCTTC. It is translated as CAISLGQINYGYTF.